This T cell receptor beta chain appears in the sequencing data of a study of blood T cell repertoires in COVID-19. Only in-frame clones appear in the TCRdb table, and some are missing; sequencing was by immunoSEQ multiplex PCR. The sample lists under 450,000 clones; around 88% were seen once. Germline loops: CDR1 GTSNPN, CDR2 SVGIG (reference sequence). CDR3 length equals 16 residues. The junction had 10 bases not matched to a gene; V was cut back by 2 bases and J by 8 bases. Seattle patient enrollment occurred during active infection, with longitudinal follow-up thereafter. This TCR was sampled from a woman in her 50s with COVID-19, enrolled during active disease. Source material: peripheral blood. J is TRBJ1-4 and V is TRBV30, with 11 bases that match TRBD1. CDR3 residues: CAWSISRDRGGEKLFF. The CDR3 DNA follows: TGTGCCTGGAGTATTTCCCGGGACAGGGGGGGGGAAAAACTGTTTTTT.